This is a list of T cell receptor beta chains from one sample in a study of shared clonotypes between healthy human individuals. The repertoire was sequenced with immunoSEQ multiplex PCR; TCRdb's copy has only in-frame clones and lacks some. The sample comprises fewer than 550,000 clones, 75% to 80% of which are singletons, and approximately 12% rests with the top ten. Sequencing input: PBMCs. The receptors were gathered from a woman aged 40 to 50 in good health. Some clones in this sample may be carry-over from other donors' samples. CDR3s include the opening cysteine and the closing phenylalanine or tryptophan. The D gene is left open where the match is weak. Only part of the rows carry a size: once, few, many, or a class if the clone is expanded.

TRBV28	.	.	TRBJ2-3	TGTGCCAGCCAAGACTTAAGCACAGATACGCAGTATTTT	CASQDLSTDTQYF
TRBV11-2	TRBD2	many	TRBJ2-3	TGTGCCAGCAGCCTAAAAACGGCTAGCGGGCACTCCACAGATACGCAGTATTTT	CASSLKTASGHSTDTQYF
TRBV10-2	TRBD2	.	TRBJ2-1	TGCGCCAGCACCGGACTAGCGGATTACAATGAGCAGTTCTTC	CASTGLADYNEQFF
TRBV4-1	.	.	TRBJ1-6	TGCGCCAGCAGCCAAGTAGGGGATGGTTCACCCCTCCACTTT	CASSQVGDGSPLHF
TRBV28	.	few	TRBJ2-2	TGTGCCAGCAGTTTACGGCTAGAGGGCACCGGGGAGCTGTTTTTT	CASSLRLEGTGELFF
TRBV5-8	TRBD1	.	TRBJ2-7	TGTGCCAGCAGCTGGGTGGACAGGGACAACGAGCAGTACTTC	CASSWVDRDNEQYF
TRBV6-1	.	.	TRBJ1-5	TGTGCCAGCAGAGGACAGATCGTGGGAGCACAGCCCCAGCATTTT	CASRGQIVGAQPQHF
TRBV2	.	.	TRBJ2-5	TGTGCCAGCAGTGATCGCAGGGGAGGAGAGACCCAGTACTTC	CASSDRRGGETQYF
TRBV7-9	TRBD2	once	TRBJ2-1	TGTGCCAGCAGCCCAACTAGCGGGGGTGTCAATGAGCAGTTCTTC	CASSPTSGGVNEQFF
TRBV5-1	.	.	TRBJ2-5	TGCGCCAGCAGCTTCGGGACCGTAAACCGGAAGACCCAGTACTTC	CASSFGTVNRKTQYF
TRBV19	TRBD1	.	TRBJ2-5	TGTGCCAGTAGTACCCAGGGGGCAGGGGAGACCCAGTACTTC	CASSTQGAGETQYF
TRBV2	.	few	TRBJ2-1	TGTGCCAGCAGGGAACTTAGCGGCTACAATGAGCAGTTCTTC	CASRELSGYNEQFF
TRBV28	.	.	TRBJ1-1	TGTGCCAGCAGTTTGGAGGACAGATTGAACACTGAAGCTTTCTTT	CASSLEDRLNTEAFF
TRBV30	.	few	TRBJ1-1	TGTGCCTGGAGTGTAGGGGTAGGCACTGAAGCTTTCTTT	CAWSVGVGTEAFF
TRBV28	.	.	TRBJ1-1	TGTGCCAGCAGGCCCCCGGGGATGATGAACACTGAAGCTTTCTTT	CASRPPGMMNTEAFF
TRBV7-2	TRBD2	.	TRBJ2-7	TGTGCCAGCAGCTCCTCGGGACTAGCGGGAGTCTACGAGCAGTACTTC	CASSSSGLAGVYEQYF
TRBV4-1	TRBD2	.	TRBJ2-7	TGCGCCAGCAGCCAGGTGGGGGGGAGCAGCTACGAGCAGTACTTC	CASSQVGGSSYEQYF
TRBV10-2	.	.	TRBJ2-5	TGCGCCAGCAGTGTGGAGATTCAAGAGACCCAGTACTTC	CASSVEIQETQYF
TRBV16	.	few	TRBJ1-3	TGTGCCAGCAGCCGAGAAATTGTCAGGACGGAACTCAGAAGAAACACCATATATTTT	CASSREIVRTELRRNTIYF
TRBV19	.	.	TRBJ2-1	TGTGCCAGTAGTATACGATACGGCGGCCAGAGCTCCTACAATGAGCAGTTCTTC	CASSIRYGGQSSYNEQFF
TRBV5-1	.	.	TRBJ2-1	TGCGCCAGCAGCGACTACAATGAGCAGTTCTTC	CASSDYNEQFF
TRBV18	.	.	TRBJ1-2	TGTGCCAGCTCACCACCGTACAGGGAGACTGGCTACACCTTC	CASSPPYRETGYTF
TRBV28	.	.	TRBJ2-1	TGTGCCAGCAGTTTAAGGGGGAGGGGGGACTACGATGAGCAGTTCTTC	CASSLRGRGDYDEQFF
TRBV19	TRBD1	once	TRBJ2-5	TGTGCCAGTAGTATATATGGACAGGCGGGCCAAGAGACCCAGTACTTC	CASSIYGQAGQETQYF
TRBV6-5	.	.	TRBJ2-3	TGTGCCAGCAGGCCAGGACTATTGCCAGATACGCAGTATTTT	CASRPGLLPDTQYF
TRBV10-3	TRBD1	.	TRBJ2-2	TGTGCCATCGGTGAGTCGTTAACAGGGGGCGCGAACACCGGGGAGCTGTTTTTT	CAIGESLTGGANTGELFF
TRBV30	.	.	TRBJ1-1	TGTGCCTGGAGTGGTGGGGGGTCGAGGACTGAAGCTTTCTTT	CAWSGGGSRTEAFF
TRBV4-2	TRBD2	.	TRBJ2-1	TGTGCCAGCAGCCAAGATCGATCGGGAGGCGTTGAGCAGTTCTTC	CASSQDRSGGVEQFF
TRBV28	TRBD1	.	TRBJ2-1	TGTGCCAGCAGCAGGGGGCATGAGCAGTTCTTC	CASSRGHEQFF
TRBV19	TRBD2	.	TRBJ2-5	TGTGCCAGTAAAGGGCTAGCGGGAGAAGAGACCCAGTACTTC	CASKGLAGEETQYF
TRBV4-1	.	.	TRBJ2-5	TGCGCCAGCAGCCGAAACAGGGAACTGGAGACCCAGTACTTC	CASSRNRELETQYF
TRBV5-8	TRBD1	.	TRBJ2-1	TGTGCCAGCAGCCGATCCGGGACAGGGGGCTTGGATGAGCAGTTCTTC	CASSRSGTGGLDEQFF
TRBV15	.	.	TRBJ2-2	TGTGCCACCTGTCGGAACACCGGGGAGCTGTTTTTT	CATCRNTGELFF
TRBV6-1	.	few	TRBJ1-2	TGTGCCAGCAGTCGGGACAACAGCTATGGCTACACCTTC	CASSRDNSYGYTF
TRBV6-1	.	.	TRBJ1-1	TGTGCCAGCAGTGAATCGGGCTGGGCCACTGAAGCTTTCTTT	CASSESGWATEAFF
TRBV15	TRBD1	.	TRBJ1-2	TGTGCCACCAGTCCCCAGGGGGGGAGCTATGGCTACACCTTC	CATSPQGGSYGYTF
TRBV2	TRBD1	.	TRBJ1-4	TGTGCCAGCAGTCCCCTTACCGGGACAGGGGAAGGTTCGGATGAAAAACTGTTTTTT	CASSPLTGTGEGSDEKLFF
TRBV6-4	TRBD2	.	TRBJ2-2	TGTGCCAGCAGTGTAACAGCGGGAGGTTCGGGAACCGGGGAGCTGTTTTTT	CASSVTAGGSGTGELFF
TRBV7-2	.	.	TRBJ1-5	TGTGCCAGCAGCTTAGTAGGGGGTTTGGATCAGCCCCAGCATTTT	CASSLVGGLDQPQHF
TRBV7-3	TRBD1	.	TRBJ2-7	TGTGCCAGCAGCCCCCGACAGGGAGCCTACGAGCAGTACTTC	CASSPRQGAYEQYF
TRBV11-2	TRBD1	.	TRBJ2-7	TGTGCCAGCAGCTTAGGCAGGGGGAGCTCCTACGAGCAGTACTTC	CASSLGRGSSYEQYF
TRBV7-3	TRBD2	.	TRBJ2-2	TGTGCCAGCAGCTTAGGACTAGTCCCCGGGGAGCTGTTTTTT	CASSLGLVPGELFF
TRBV6-4	TRBD2	.	TRBJ2-1	TGTGCCAGCAGTGACGAAGCGGGACGTCCGAATGAGCAGTTCTTC	CASSDEAGRPNEQFF
TRBV28	.	few	TRBJ1-1	TGTGCCAGCAGGCGAGCTTCCATCGTTGAAGCTTTCTTT	CASRRASIVEAFF
TRBV9	.	.	TRBJ1-2	TGTGCCAGCAGCGTAGGAACATACCGTCATGGCTACACCTTC	CASSVGTYRHGYTF
TRBV5-5	.	.	TRBJ1-5	TGTGCCAGCAGCTTTCGGCCCAATAGCAATCAGCCCCAGCATTTT	CASSFRPNSNQPQHF
TRBV28	TRBD2	.	TRBJ2-1	TGTGCCAGCATTTCCGGGACTAGCTATGAGCAGTTCTTC	CASISGTSYEQFF
TRBV2	TRBD2	.	TRBJ2-1	TGTGCCAGCAGACCTACTAGCGGGAGGGCCTGGGAGCAGTTCTTC	CASRPTSGRAWEQFF
TRBV5-1	TRBD1	.	TRBJ2-3	TGCGCCAGCAGCTTGGAGGGGGCGCTGGGTACAGATACGCAGTATTTT	CASSLEGALGTDTQYF
TRBV14	.	.	TRBJ2-1	TGTGCCAGCAGCTCCACGACTAGAAGTGAGCAGTTCTTC	CASSSTTRSEQFF
TRBV7-3	TRBD2	.	TRBJ2-1	TGTGCCAGCAGGCGGACTAGCGTCTTCAATGAGCAGTTCTTC	CASRRTSVFNEQFF
TRBV28	.	.	TRBJ2-1	TGTGCCAGCAGCCCAACCATGGGTGAGCAGTTCTTC	CASSPTMGEQFF
TRBV18	.	once	TRBJ2-3	TGTGCCAGCTCACCCACGGAGGATACGCAGTATTTT	CASSPTEDTQYF
TRBV5-4	TRBD1	.	TRBJ2-5	TGTGCCAGCAGCCAAATGGACAGGGGGAGGTGGGCCCAGTACTTC	CASSQMDRGRWAQYF
TRBV6-1	.	.	TRBJ1-2	TGTGCCAGCAGCCGATCGAAGGGAAACCTCTATGGCTACACCTTC	CASSRSKGNLYGYTF
TRBV5-1	.	.	TRBJ1-1	TGCGCCAGCAGCTTGGAGACTTTACAGGGCAGCGTGAACACTGAAGCTTTCTTT	CASSLETLQGSVNTEAFF
TRBV5-1	TRBD1	.	TRBJ1-3	TGCGCCAGCAGCACCCGGACAGGGGCTACCACCATATATTTT	CASSTRTGATTIYF
TRBV2	.	.	TRBJ2-2	TGTGCCAGCAGTGACCTTAGTCCCTGGAACACCGGGGAGCTGTTTTTT	CASSDLSPWNTGELFF
TRBV19	.	.	TRBJ2-7	TGTGCCAGTAGTTCCCAGGACGGCCGCTACGAGCAGTACTTC	CASSSQDGRYEQYF
TRBV7-9	.	.	TRBJ2-3	TGTGCCAGCAGCCCGACGGGCAGAAGTGAAGATACGCAGTATTTT	CASSPTGRSEDTQYF